The rows below give T cell receptor beta chains drawn from one sample of a study of cytomegalovirus exposure and HLA in healthy donors. The repertoire was sequenced with immunoSEQ multiplex PCR; TCRdb's copy has only in-frame clones and lacks some. The data hold around 200,000 clones, with roughly 90% observed a single time. The specimen sequenced was PBMCs. The origin of the receptors is a woman in her 30s in good health and CMV-seronegative. The CDR3 runs from the conserved cysteine through the conserved F or W. Fields, in order: clone size, V gene, J gene, D gene, CDR3 DNA, CDR3 protein. D genes are given only for firm matches. Clone size appears in some rows only: once, few, many, or a class for an expanded clone.

NA	TRBV9	TRBJ2-2	NA	TGTGCCAGCAGCGTCGTAGCTGGGACAACTTTATCCCACTCCGGGGAGCTGTTTTTT	CASSVVAGTTLSHSGELFF
NA	TRBV19	TRBJ2-5	TRBD2	TGTGCCAGTAGTGACCTAGCGGGAGGTCGAGAGACCCAGTACTTC	CASSDLAGGRETQYF
NA	TRBV5-1	TRBJ1-1	NA	TGCGCCAGCAGCCCCCTTGGGACCGAGGGGGTGAACACTGAAGCTTTCTTT	CASSPLGTEGVNTEAFF
NA	TRBV2	TRBJ1-1	NA	TGTGCCAGCAGTGGGTCTGGAGGTGGCACTGAAGCTTTCTTT	CASSGSGGGTEAFF
NA	TRBV9	TRBJ2-5	TRBD2	TGTGCCAGCAGCCCCCGGACTAGCTCTAGGGAGACCCAGTACTTC	CASSPRTSSRETQYF
NA	TRBV18	TRBJ2-3	NA	TGTGCCAGCTCACCACAGGGGCCAGATACGCAGTATTTT	CASSPQGPDTQYF
NA	TRBV6-1	TRBJ2-2	NA	TGTGCCAGCAGGACAGCGAACACCGGGGAGCTGTTTTTT	CASRTANTGELFF
NA	TRBV7-2	TRBJ2-7	TRBD2	TGTGCCAGCAGCTTCCGGGGGGGCACCCACGAGCAGTACTTC	CASSFRGGTHEQYF
NA	TRBV5-1	TRBJ2-1	TRBD1	TGCGCCAGCAGCTTCGACAGGGGGGACTCTGTCGGGCAGTTCTTC	CASSFDRGDSVGQFF
NA	TRBV9	TRBJ2-1	TRBD2	TGTGCCAGCAGCCCCGGGACTATAAACAATGAGCAGTTCTTC	CASSPGTINNEQFF
once	TRBV18	TRBJ2-1	TRBD2	TGTGCCAGCTCACCGGGACTAGTCAGCGATGAGCAGTTCTTC	CASSPGLVSDEQFF
NA	TRBV27	TRBJ2-7	TRBD1	TGTGCCAGCAGTGGGACAGGGGGCAGGTACGAGCAGTACTTC	CASSGTGGRYEQYF
NA	TRBV5-1	TRBJ1-2	NA	TGCGCCAGCAGCCCGGGTTGGGGCAGCGATGGCTACACCTTC	CASSPGWGSDGYTF
NA	TRBV4-1	TRBJ2-7	TRBD2	TGCGCCAGCAGAAACATAGGCACTAGCGGGAGTTACGAGCAGTACTTC	CASRNIGTSGSYEQYF
NA	TRBV5-5	TRBJ1-2	TRBD1	TGTGCCAGCAGCTTGCGGGGACAGCCTTATGGCTACACCTTC	CASSLRGQPYGYTF
NA	TRBV7-3	TRBJ2-1	TRBD2	TGTGCCAGCAGCTTAAGCTTTCCGGGAGGTGAGCAGTTCTTC	CASSLSFPGGEQFF
NA	TRBV19	TRBJ1-1	NA	TGTGCCAGTAGTATGTGGGGAGCCACTGAAGCTTTCTTT	CASSMWGATEAFF
NA	TRBV27	TRBJ2-7	NA	TGTGCCAGCAGTTTAGGTCTATCCTACGAGCAGTACTTC	CASSLGLSYEQYF
NA	TRBV4-1	TRBJ2-1	TRBD2	TGCGCCAGCAGCCAAGCGGCGGGAGGGAGCTCCTACAATGAGCAGTTCTTC	CASSQAAGGSSYNEQFF
NA	TRBV28	TRBJ1-5	TRBD1	TGTGCCAGCAGTTCCTTGGGACAGGGCAATCAGCCCCAGCATTTT	CASSSLGQGNQPQHF
NA	TRBV7-9	TRBJ2-5	NA	TGTGCCAGCAGCCCCGAGGTCCAAGAGACCCAGTACTTC	CASSPEVQETQYF
NA	TRBV19	TRBJ1-2	TRBD1	TGTGCCAGTAGTCCCGGGACAGACTATGGCTACACCTTC	CASSPGTDYGYTF
NA	TRBV7-9	TRBJ1-2	NA	TGTGCCAGCAGCTTAGGACAGACTAACTATGGCTACACCTTC	CASSLGQTNYGYTF
NA	TRBV7-6	TRBJ2-7	TRBD1	TGTGCCAGCAGCTTAGACTTGGGGACAGGGATCCACGAGCAGTACTTC	CASSLDLGTGIHEQYF
NA	TRBV4-1	TRBJ2-7	TRBD2	TGCGCCAGCAGCCAAGGCCTAGTGCCTAGCGGGGGGGCAAGGTACTTC	CASSQGLVPSGGARYF
NA	TRBV28	TRBJ2-1	NA	TGTGCCAGCAGTTTATTCTCGGACAATGAGCAGTTCTTC	CASSLFSDNEQFF
few	TRBV5-6	TRBJ2-3	NA	TGTGCCAGCAGCTTAAGGCGGGGGCACACAGATACGCAGTATTTT	CASSLRRGHTDTQYF
NA	TRBV5-1	TRBJ2-1	TRBD2	TGCGCCAGCAGCCGGACTAGCGGGTCGAACAATGAGCAGTTCTTC	CASSRTSGSNNEQFF
NA	TRBV30	TRBJ1-4	NA	TGTGCCTGGAGTGTATCATTTAGTGAAAAACTGTTTTTT	CAWSVSFSEKLFF
NA	TRBV11-3	TRBJ2-7	TRBD1	TGTGCCAGCAGCCCTGGACAGGCAACGGACGAGCAGTACTTC	CASSPGQATDEQYF
NA	TRBV18	TRBJ1-1	NA	TGTGCCAGCTCACTGGTGCAGGAGGAGGACACTGAAGCTTTCTTT	CASSLVQEEDTEAFF
NA	TRBV27	TRBJ2-7	TRBD1	TGTGCCAGCAGTTCCCCACGGACAGGGGCCTACGAGCAGTACTTC	CASSSPRTGAYEQYF
NA	TRBV11-2	TRBJ1-1	TRBD1	TGTGCCAGCAGCTTATTGGGGGGACAGGCGGCTGAAGCTTTCTTT	CASSLLGGQAAEAFF
NA	TRBV4-1	TRBJ1-3	NA	TGCGCCAGCAGCCAAGTTCCTCCGGGTAGAGGGACACCAAACACCATATATTTT	CASSQVPPGRGTPNTIYF
NA	TRBV20-1	TRBJ2-7	NA	TGCAGTGCCAGAGAGCAGTGCGAGCAGTACTTC	CSAREQCEQYF
NA	TRBV7-9	TRBJ1-1	NA	TGTGCCAGCACAGGGACTGAAGCTTTCTTT	CASTGTEAFF
NA	TRBV15	TRBJ2-1	TRBD2	TGTGCCACCAGCACCCACCGGCGGCGGGAGTACCATGAGCAGTTCTTC	CATSTHRRREYHEQFF
once	TRBV19	TRBJ2-3	NA	TGTGCCAGTAGTATAGATGCGGGGATCACAGATACGCAGTATTTT	CASSIDAGITDTQYF
NA	TRBV2	TRBJ2-2	TRBD2	TGTGCCAGCAGTGAAGACGGAAAACTAGCGGGAGACTTATGGGACACCGGGGAGCTGTTTTTT	CASSEDGKLAGDLWDTGELFF
NA	TRBV2	TRBJ2-1	TRBD2	TGTGCCAGCAGGGGCAGGACTAGCGCGAAATCTAAAGACAGTGAGCAGTTCTTC	CASRGRTSAKSKDSEQFF
NA	TRBV7-9	TRBJ2-7	TRBD2	TGTGCCAGCAGCAGCGGGAGAACCGAGCAGTACTTC	CASSSGRTEQYF
NA	TRBV28	TRBJ1-5	TRBD1	TGTGCCAGCAGTTTAGGAGGGGGCGATCATCAGCCCCAGCATTTT	CASSLGGGDHQPQHF